This T cell receptor (beta chain) came from a study of regulatory T cells in long-lasting Graves disease. Findings of the study overall: Sampling was limited to peripheral blood rather than thyroid tissue.

Germline V CDR1 and CDR2: SGHAT, FQNNGV. This CDR3 is 14 amino acids long. Documented time point: newly diagnosed GD, antithyroid drugs for less than 3 months. Scientists built the TCR library using RNA that was extracted from PBMCs. HTBI primers from iRepertoire and Arm-PCR of CDR3 regions yielded the TCR beta libraries. Using its own MiXCR run on the multiplex PCR reads, TCRdb lists one record per CDR3 protein. Of roughly 500,000 distinct CDR3 sequences in the sample, roughly 13% were seen once. Concerning this clonotype: Its antigen is undetermined. One junction end does not reproduce the germline sequence, and a read error may be involved.

The same data also contributed to another study, on T cells in Graves' hyperthyroidism and ophthalmopathy. That source notes: The TCR CDR3 first-round RT-PCR relied on the HTBI primer set. Most thyroid clonotypes expanded above 0.001 were also detected in blood.

The rearrangement joins TRBV11-2 to TRBJ1-1; a possible D gene is TRBD1 (5 bases). Sequenced material: peripheral blood mononuclear cells (PBMCs), taken at new diagnosis, from a patient treated with antithyroid drugs. The sequence came from a young man with Graves disease. CDR3 in DNA: TGTGCCAGCAGCTTAGTGCTCGTTGGTAGGGTACAGGTCTTT. Encoded protein: CASSLVLVGRVQVF.